This T cell receptor (beta chain) was identified in a study of T cells in localized non-small cell lung cancer. This clone has just one count. Antigen unknown. Germline V gives CDR1 MNHNY, CDR2 SVGAGI (reference sequence). The CDR3 has 16 amino acids. V shed 5 bases, J shed 2 bases, and the junction held 7 bases outside the gene matches. Study-wide points: The study found T cell clonality highest in uninvolved adjacent lung, above tumor. Paired adjacent lung recovered a median about 60 of the top 100 tumor clones. Because sequencing included only one region (of the tumor), heterogeneity remains possible.

The protocol was immunoSEQ multiplex PCR, while the TCRdb copy is restricted to in-frame clones and leaves out a portion. The sample shows 25,000 to 35,000 clones, approximately 86% of them seen only once. V gene TRBV6-6 combines with J gene TRBJ2-1; 9 bases map to TRBD1. Sequences were derived from peripheral blood, sampled before any cancer treatment. This receptor was taken from a male donor older than 55 with stage I lung adenocarcinoma. CDR3 amino acids: CASSLQGAGTYNEQFF. CDR3 bases: TGTGCCAGCAGTCTACAGGGGGCCGGGACCTACAATGAGCAGTTCTTC.